This T cell receptor beta chain was observed in a study of shared clonotypes between healthy human individuals. The overall study: The people who gave samples were two women and a few men aged 18 to 49.

CDR3 length: 20 amino acids. Germline CDR1 and CDR2: MDHEN and SYDVKM. V was shortened by 2 bases and J by 3 bases, with 26 bases between the two germline ends. Naive CD8 cells, CD45RO-negative and positively selected for CCR7, excluded terminally differentiated effector memory CD45RA+ cells. Genomic DNA (from each subset) was split evenly across several immunoSEQ plates. Method: immunoSEQ multiplex PCR; TCRdb's copy keeps in-frame clones and lacks some. Among millions of clones listed, roughly 91% were seen once. The source material was naive CD8+ T cells from PBMCs. This chain joins TRBV28 and TRBJ1-5, with D tentatively TRBD1 (6 bases). The receptor's source is a man in his late teens or twenties in good health. Some clones in this sample may be carry-over from other donors' samples. The CDR3 sequence: CASSLRGILGQDIFNQPQHF. The CDR3 coding sequence is TGTGCCAGCAGTTTAAGGGGGATTCTGGGGCAGGACATATTCAATCAGCCCCAGCATTTT. Based on the CDR3 plus reference TRBV28 and TRBJ1-5, the full variable domain is DVKVTQSSRYLVKRTGEKVFLECVQDMDHENMFWYRQDPGLGLRLIYFSYDVKMKEKGDIPEGYSVSREKKERFSLILESASTNQTSMYLCASSLRGILGQDIFNQPQHFGDGTRLSIL.